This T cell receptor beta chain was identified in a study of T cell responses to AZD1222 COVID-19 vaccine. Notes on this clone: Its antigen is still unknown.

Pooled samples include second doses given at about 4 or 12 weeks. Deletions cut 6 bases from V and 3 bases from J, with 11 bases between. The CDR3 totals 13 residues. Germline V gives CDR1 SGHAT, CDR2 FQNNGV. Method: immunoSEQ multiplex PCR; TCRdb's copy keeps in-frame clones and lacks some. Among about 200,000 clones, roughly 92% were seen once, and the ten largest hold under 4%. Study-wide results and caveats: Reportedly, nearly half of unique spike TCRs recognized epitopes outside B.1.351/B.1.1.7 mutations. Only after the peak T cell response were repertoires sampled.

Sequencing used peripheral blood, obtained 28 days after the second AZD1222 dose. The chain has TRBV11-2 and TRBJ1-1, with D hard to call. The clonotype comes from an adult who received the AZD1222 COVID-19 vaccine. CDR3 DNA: TGTGCCAGCAGGGGAGGGTACGACACTGAAGCTTTCTTT. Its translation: CASRGGYDTEAFF.